The 9 T cell receptor beta chains presented below share a single source sample, sequenced in a study of T cell responses to AZD1222 COVID-19 vaccine. Sequencing was performed with immunoSEQ multiplex PCR; in TCRdb, only in-frame clones are kept and a portion is missing. The sample consists of 150,000 or so clones, around 92% of them appearing once. The specimen comprised peripheral blood, sampled on day 0 of AZD1222 vaccination. The receptors stem from an adult in good health.

This clone appeared a few times. The rearrangement links TRBV19 to TRBJ1-1, with D perhaps TRBD1 (5 bases). V was trimmed by 9 bases and J by 1 base, leaving 12 bases between them. In germline, CDR1 is LNHDA, CDR2 SQIVND (reference sequence). The length of the CDR3 is 13 residues. CDR3 residues: CASTGTPNTEAFF. The CDR3 DNA reads as TGTGCCAGCACCGGGACTCCGAACACTGAAGCTTTCTTT.

The chain employs TRBV6-5 and TRBJ2-7; D might be TRBD1 (6 bases). V gave up 0 bases and J gave up 3 bases, with 15 bases separating them. Germline CDR1 and CDR2: MNHEY and SVGAGI. The CDR3 spans 16 residues. In nucleotides, the CDR3 is TGTGCCAGCAGTTACTCGACAGGAACGCCCGGCTACGAGCAGTACTTC. This translates into CASSYSTGTPGYEQYF.

The chain combines TRBV11-2 with TRBJ2-1; tentatively, D is TRBD1 (6 bases). This CDR3 is built from 14 residues. CDR1 and CDR2 (germline): SGHAT, FQNNGV. The germline V and J ends were trimmed by 6 bases and 2 bases, with 11 bases remaining between them. CDR3 bases: TGTGCCAGCAGACCTCGGGACACCTACAATGAGCAGTTCTTC. Residues: CASRPRDTYNEQFF. The full variable domain, rest sourced from reference TRBV11-2 and TRBJ2-1, is EAGVAQSPRYKIIEKRQSVAFWCNPISGHATLYWYQQILGQGPKLLIQFQNNGVVDDSQLPKDRFSAERLKGVDSTLKIQPAKLEDSAVYLCASRPRDTYNEQFFGPGTRLTVL.

V gene TRBV4-3 combines with J gene TRBJ1-1, with D hard to call. This CDR3 has 15 amino acids. Germline-derived CDR1 and CDR2 are LGHNA and YSLEER. V lost 0 bases to trimming and J lost 5 bases, with 13 bases between them. In DNA, the CDR3 is TGCGCCAGCAGCCAAGATCTCGGGGAGCAGACTGAAGCTTTCTTT. Translating it yields CASSQDLGEQTEAFF.

V usage is TRBV10-1 and J usage is TRBJ2-2; the D gene is possibly TRBD1 (6 bases). The CDR3 is 14 residues long. Germline CDR1 WNHNN, CDR2 SYGVQD (reference sequence). Between the trimmed V and J ends, which lost 7 bases and 1 base, there was a span of 10 bases. CDR3 amino acids: CASNKGQNTGELFF. The CDR3 bases are TGCGCCAGCAATAAGGGACAGAACACCGGGGAGCTGTTTTTT.

The J gene is TRBJ1-1, the V gene TRBV10-1; possibly TRBD1 for D (5 bases). With 2 bases removed from V and 1 base from J, the gap between germline ends came to 8 bases. Germline V gene sequence: CDR1 WNHNN, CDR2 SYGVQD (reference sequence). The CDR3 contains 14 residues. The CDR3 reads CASSEGQGNTEAFF. CDR3 in DNA: TGCGCCAGCAGTGAGGGTCAGGGGAACACTGAAGCTTTCTTT.

In this sample, this clone turned up once. The chain has TRBV18 and TRBJ2-7; D may be TRBD1 (5 bases). The CDR3 has 13 amino acids. V gave up 0 bases and J gave up 6 bases, with 9 bases separating them. Germline V gene sequence: CDR1 KGHSH, CDR2 LQKENI. For the CDR3, the DNA is TGTGCCAGCTCACCACCTTCCAGGGCCGAGCAGTACTTC. Translating it yields CASSPPSRAEQYF.

In its sample, this clone was seen once. The V call is TRBV12-5, the J call TRBJ2-3; maybe TRBD1 (5 bases). Germline assignment: CDR1 LGHNT and CDR2 FRNRAP. V dropped 3 bases and J dropped 1 base, with 14 bases sitting between them. This CDR3 has 16 amino acids. CDR3 sequence: CASGFRVDKRTDTQYF. The CDR3 DNA follows: TGTGCTAGTGGTTTCCGCGTGGACAAACGCACAGATACGCAGTATTTT.

The chain has TRBV18 and TRBJ1-1; D is perhaps TRBD1 (5 bases). The V gene lost 2 bases and the J gene lost 1 base, with 11 bases spanning the gap. This CDR3 is built from 15 residues. Per germline, CDR1 KGHSH and CDR2 LQKENI. CDR3 residues: CASSPIQGGNTEAFF. The CDR3, as DNA: TGTGCCAGCTCACCAATTCAGGGAGGGAACACTGAAGCTTTCTTT.